The 17 T cell receptor beta chains reported below all come from one sample, sequenced in a study of blood T cell repertoires in COVID-19 (TCRdb year 2020). Libraries were built with the immunoSEQ multiplex PCR assay. Entries here come from immuneACCESS through TCRdb and include only in-frame sequences with V and J called. Some clones fail to appear in such tables; in the studies checked, an unresolved V gene covers under half of the shortfall, and the cause of the remainder is unknown. This sample is represented by some 190,000 clones; about four fifths of them were singletons. The ten largest clones capture 3% to 3.5% of the sample. The specimen sequenced was PBMCs or T cells enriched from blood (not recorded which). The receptors were sampled from a woman aged 25-40 years who had been exposed to COVID-19.

The chain combines TRBV10-3 with TRBJ1-2; TRBD1 agrees at 8 bases. After removal of 0 bases from V and 1 base from J, the junction contained 1 base not matched to a gene. The germline V gene has CDR1 ENHRY and CDR2 SYGVKD. The CDR3 is 15 residues long. The CDR3 is CAISESGTGNYGYTF. In DNA form, the CDR3 reads TGTGCCATCAGTGAGTCCGGGACAGGTAACTATGGCTACACCTTC.

This chain links TRBV4-3 with TRBJ2-5, with D possibly being TRBD1 (6 bases). CDR3 length: 16 amino acids. CDR1 LGHNA and CDR2 YSLEER come from the germline V gene. The V end lost 0 bases, the J end lost 1 base, and 12 bases lay between the germline ends. In DNA form, the CDR3 reads TGCGCCAGCAGCCAAGATGGGACACCCGGCCAAGAGACCCAGTACTTC. Protein: CASSQDGTPGQETQYF.

The chain carries TRBV19 and TRBJ2-2, with 7 bases identical to TRBD1. Germline lookup yields CDR1 LNHDA and CDR2 SQIVND (reference sequence). V dropped 6 bases and J dropped 2; count of bases not matched to a gene: 6. The CDR3 contains 15 residues. In DNA form, the CDR3 reads TGTGCCAGTAGCTCCGGGACAGCAAACACCGGGGAGCTGTTTTTT. Its protein is CASSSGTANTGELFF. Combining the CDR3 with reference TRBV19 and TRBJ2-2 gives the whole variable domain DGGITQSPKYLFRKEGQNVTLSCEQNLNHDAMYWYRQDPGQGLRLIYYSQIVNDFQKGDIAEGYSVSREKKESFPLTVTSAQKNPTAFYLCASSSGTANTGELFFGEGSRLTVL.

The J gene is TRBJ1-6, the V gene TRBV4-1; 8 nucleotides line up with TRBD1. This CDR3 is 13 amino acids long. The V gene end was trimmed by 5 bases and the J gene end by 10 bases; junction bases not matched to a gene: 4. In germline, CDR1 is MGHRA, CDR2 YSYEKL. The CDR3 loop is CASSNRGESPLHF. The CDR3 DNA sequence: TGCGCCAGCAGCAACAGGGGGGAATCACCCCTCCACTTT.

CDR3 in DNA: TGCAGCGTGATGATCCAGGGGCTCCAAGAGACCCAGTACTTC. Its translation is CSVMIQGLQETQYF. The V and J genes are TRBV29-1 and TRBJ2-5; D is perhaps TRBD1 (6 bases). Trimming left V 6 bases short and J 1 base short, with 15 bases between. The CDR3 has 14 amino acids. The germline V gene encodes CDR1 SQVTM and CDR2 ANQGSEA.

The gene calls are TRBV19 and TRBJ1-5; D unresolved. From germline, CDR1 is LNHDA and CDR2 SQIVND (reference sequence). The CDR3 runs to 12 residues. Trimming removed 3 bases at V and 6 bases at J, with 6 bases between. The CDR3 spells CASSIEVQPQHF. In nucleotides, the CDR3 is TGTGCCAGTAGTATTGAGGTTCAGCCCCAGCATTTT.

The genes are TRBV5-5 and TRBJ1-2, with a tentative D call TRBD1 (5 bases). The CDR3 is 13 residues long. Germline loops: CDR1 SGHKS, CDR2 YYEKEE (reference sequence). Trimming left V 5 bases short and J 3 bases short, with 11 bases between. The DNA of the CDR3 is TGTGCCAGCAGAAAAGGCAGGGACTATGGCTACACCTTC. It yields the protein CASRKGRDYGYTF.

The J gene is TRBJ2-5, the V gene TRBV2; TRBD2 matches at 8 bases. The CDR3 is 15 amino acids. With V trimmed by 4 bases and J by 4 bases, 8 bases remained unmatched. Germline V gene data show CDR1 as SNHLY and CDR2 as FYNNEI. CDR3 bases: TGTGCCAGCAGTGCGCTAGCGGGTTCACGAGAGACCCAGTACTTC. This sequence encodes CASSALAGSRETQYF.

The chain has TRBV5-8 and TRBJ1-5; 8 nucleotides agree with TRBD1. V lost 0 bases and J lost 6; bases outside the gene matches: 14. This CDR3 contains 18 residues. Germline V gene sequence: CDR1 SGHTS, CDR2 YDEGEE. The chain's CDR3 is CASSLVPDRDQGSQPQHF. CDR3 nucleotide sequence: TGTGCCAGCAGCTTGGTACCGGACAGGGACCAGGGGAGTCAGCCCCAGCATTTT.

V is TRBV2 and J is TRBJ1-1; tentatively, D is TRBD1 (5 bases). Germline V lookup: CDR1 SNHLY, CDR2 FYNNEI. The CDR3 contains 10 residues. Trimming removed 6 bases at V and 11 bases at J, with 10 bases between. CDR3 protein: CASRGGAAFF. In DNA form, the CDR3 reads TGTGCCAGCAGGGGGGGTGCGGCTTTCTTT.

This rearrangement joins TRBV7-2 to TRBJ2-5; TRBD2 might be the D (5 bases). This CDR3 contains 14 residues. Germline CDR1 is SGHTA and CDR2 is FQGNSA. Trimming cost V 5 bases and J 1 base, with 11 bases left between them. In DNA form, the CDR3 reads TGTGCCAGCAGCCCTCCCGGGGTCCAAGAGACCCAGTACTTC. Its translation: CASSPPGVQETQYF. Full variable domain (outside the CDR3, taken from reference TRBV7-2 and TRBJ2-5): GAGVSQSPSNKVTEKGKDVELRCDPISGHTALYWYRQSLGQGLEFLIYFQGNSAPDKSGLPSDRFSAERTGGSVSTLTIQRTQQEDSAVYLCASSPPGVQETQYFGPGTRLLVL.

The CDR3 spells CASSCRCGKETQYF. CDR3 nucleotide sequence: TGTGCCAGCAGTTGCAGGTGTGGAAAAGAGACCCAGTACTTC. The rearrangement joins TRBV11-3 to TRBJ2-5; D gene uncertain. The CDR3 runs to 14 residues. The ends were cut back, 6 bases at V and 3 bases at J, with 14 bases in the middle. CDR1 is SGHNT and CDR2 is YENEEA in the germline V gene. Complete variable domain (other parts from reference TRBV11-3 and TRBJ2-5): EAGVVQSPRYKIIEKKQPVAFWCNPISGHNTLYWYLQNLGQGPELLIRYENEEAVDDSQLPKDRFSAERLKGVDSTLKIQPAELGDSAVYLCASSCRCGKETQYFGPGTRLLVL.

V and J are TRBV4-3 and TRBJ1-4; D ambiguous. Germline V gene data show CDR1 as LGHNA and CDR2 as YSLEER. There are 16 residues in the CDR3. Between the trimmed V and J ends, which lost 1 base and 0 bases, there was a span of 9 bases. The CDR3 sequence is CASSQAAGTTNEKLFF. In DNA form, the CDR3 reads TGCGCCAGCAGCCAAGCCGCAGGCACAACTAATGAAAAACTGTTTTTT.

V gene TRBV27 combines with J gene TRBJ1-5, with TRBD1 matching 7 bases. Germline trimming cut 5 bases from V and 7 bases from J; bases unmatched to any gene: 5. Germline CDR1 and CDR2: MNHEY and SMNVEV (reference sequence). The CDR3 is made up of 13 amino acids. The DNA for the CDR3 is TGTGCCAGCAGTACCAGGGGGAGACAGCCCCAGCATTTT. Translating gives CASSTRGRQPQHF.

The rearrangement joins TRBV9 to TRBJ1-5; D not resolved. The V and J ends lost 1 base and 4 bases respectively, with 9 bases between them. Looked up from germline, CDR1 is SGDLS and CDR2 is YYNGEE. This CDR3 comprises 14 residues. The CDR3 sequence: CASSVSSGNQPQHF. In DNA form, the CDR3 reads TGTGCCAGCAGCGTAAGCTCGGGGAATCAGCCCCAGCATTTT.

The genes are TRBV11-2 and TRBJ1-1, with D unresolved. Per germline, CDR1 SGHAT and CDR2 FQNNGV. V was trimmed by 5 bases and J by 1 base, leaving 23 bases between them. The CDR3 has 18 residues. The CDR3 sequence is CASSPHRGNRYGNTEAFF. CDR3 sequence (DNA): TGTGCCAGCAGCCCCCATCGAGGGAATAGGTACGGGAACACTGAAGCTTTCTTT.

This chain joins TRBV7-9 and TRBJ2-5, with a possible D match to TRBD2 (5 bases). The length of the CDR3 is 14 residues. V was pared by 1 base and J by 5 bases, with 11 bases between. Germline CDR1 is SEHNR and CDR2 is FQNEAQ (reference sequence). The CDR3 loop is CASSLGESYETQYF. In DNA form, the CDR3 reads TGTGCCAGCAGCTTAGGGGAGTCGTATGAGACCCAGTACTTC.